This paragraph covers one TCR beta chain sequence. Its target is unknown. CDR3 length: 16 amino acids. Germline loops: CDR1 SGHTA, CDR2 FQGNSA. With 5 bases clipped from V and 0 bases from J, the junction kept 7 bases outside the gene matches. The sample comes from a study of beta chain features in type 1 diabetes. The entirety of the isolated RNA underwent reverse transcription, so expressed TCRB transcripts were sequenced. Only in-frame clones appear in the TCRdb table, and some are missing; sequencing was by immunoSEQ multiplex PCR. The repertoire includes under 50,000 clones, approximately 70% of them detected once, and about 2% sits in the top ten. Study-level points and caveats: Sequencing of cDNA might inflate the share of cells that strongly express TCR. Any HLA effect on TCRB rearrangement was left unresolved by small sub-analyses. Type 1 diabetes patients had moderately but significantly shorter TCRB CDR3s in all four CD4+ subsets.

This TCR was sampled from a woman aged 18-29 years with type 1 diabetes. Sample: Tregs from blood. This rearrangement joins TRBV7-2 to TRBJ2-1, with 7 bases that match TRBD2. The CDR3 bases are TGTGCCAGCAGCCGATCTAGCGGTAGCTCCTACAATGAGCAGTTCTTC. Translating it yields CASSRSSGSSYNEQFF.